This TCR beta chain is drawn from a study of blood T cell repertoires in COVID-19. This CDR3 has 14 residues. Germline CDR1 and CDR2: MDHEN and SYDVKM. J lost 4 bases, V lost 11 bases, and 10 bases had no gene match. This table comes from immunoSEQ multiplex PCR, and its TCRdb copy is limited to in-frame clones, with some not included. This table holds more than 200,000 clones, approximately 86% found once. The sequence came from a woman between 45 and 60 years old who had recovered from COVID-19. The chain uses TRBV28 and TRBJ1-4; 7 nucleotides agree with TRBD1. Sequenced: PBMCs or T cells enriched from blood (not recorded which). The CDR3 loop is CASQQQGYNEKLFF. CDR3 DNA sequence: TGTGCCTCTCAACAACAGGGGTATAATGAAAAACTGTTTTTT.